Listed below are T cell receptor beta chains from one sample, sequenced in a study of blood T cells in healthy people across ages. TCRdb analysed the 5' RACE reads with MiXCR anew, one entry per CDR3 protein. The table records roughly 640,000 distinct CDR3 sequences, roughly 31% of them present only once. The sequencing sample was made of blood. The origin of the receptors is a woman at least 80 years old in good health. Each CDR3 is given with its conserved first and last residue. The D gene is left open where the match is weak. Clone size, where shown, is once, few, many, or a class for clones that have expanded.

CASSSRTSAPLHF | TGTGCCAGCAGTTCCCGGACCTCCGCACCCCTCCACTTT | TRBV6-5 | NA | TRBJ1-6 | many
CASSLQVSSRDEQYF | TGTGCCAGCAGTTTACAGGTTTCATCGCGGGACGAGCAGTACTTC | TRBV12-3/TRBV12-4 | NA | TRBJ2-7 | many
CALLGSTTEAFF | TGTGCCTTACTGGGGTCCACGACTGAAGCTTTCTTT | TRBV28 | NA | TRBJ1-1 | NA
CSASLPSPNEQFF | TGCAGTGCTAGTCTTCCGAGCCCCAATGAGCAGTTCTTC | TRBV20-1 | NA | TRBJ2-1 | many
CASSQDLTGGRTEAFF | TGTGCCAGCAGCCAAGATCTGACAGGGGGTAGGACTGAAGCTTTCTTT | TRBV4-2 | TRBD1 | TRBJ1-1 | few
CASSLEIGTSPQYF | TGTGCCAGCAGCTTAGAAATAGGGACTAGCCCGCAGTATTTT | TRBV7-9 | TRBD2 | TRBJ2-3 | few
CASSLGETGGVYTF | TGTGCCAGCAGCTTGGGCGAGACAGGGGGCGTCTACACCTTC | TRBV5-6 | TRBD1 | TRBJ1-2 | NA
CASSLSPGQGASGYTF | TGCGCCAGCAGCCTTTCCCCGGGACAGGGGGCGTCCGGCTACACCTTC | TRBV4-1 | TRBD1 | TRBJ1-2 | NA
CASSSSVIGIQNSYEQYF | TGCGCCAGCAGCTCCTCGGTTATAGGAATACAAAACTCCTACGAGCAGTACTTC | TRBV5-1 | NA | TRBJ2-7 | few
CASSPSPRYNEQFF | TGTGCCAGCAGCCCCTCCCCTCGGTACAATGAGCAGTTCTTC | TRBV7-9 | NA | TRBJ2-1 | many
CASSPGQAHFGNTIYF | TGTGCCAGCAGCCCGGGACAGGCTCACTTTGGAAACACCATATATTTT | TRBV5-6 | TRBD1 | TRBJ1-3 | NA
CASRSTGSYGYTF | TGTGCCAGCAGGTCGACAGGGAGCTATGGCTACACCTTC | TRBV9 | TRBD1 | TRBJ1-2 | many
CATSRDVGGNEKLFF | TGTGCCACCAGCAGAGATGTTGGGGGTAATGAAAAACTGTTTTTT | TRBV15 | NA | TRBJ1-4 | NA
CSARTPGVEQYF | TGCAGTGCTAGAACCCCAGGGGTCGAGCAGTACTTC | TRBV20-1 | NA | TRBJ2-7 | NA
CASSLASPGRDGYTF | TGCGCCAGCAGCTTGGCCAGTCCCGGGCGAGATGGCTACACCTTC | TRBV5-1 | NA | TRBJ1-2 | many
CASKYNEQFF | TGCGCCAGCAAATATAATGAGCAGTTCTTC | TRBV5-1 | NA | TRBJ2-1 | many
CASSLMGAETDTQYF | TGTGCCAGCAGCTTAATGGGGGCTGAAACAGATACGCAGTATTTT | TRBV7-6 | NA | TRBJ2-3 | many
CSVETLQGAWGGYTF | TGCAGCGTTGAGACCCTACAGGGGGCGTGGGGTGGCTACACCTTC | TRBV29-1 | TRBD1 | TRBJ1-2 | few
CASSLESRGGYEQFF | TGCGCCAGCAGCTTGGAGTCGCGTGGAGGATACGAGCAGTTCTTC | TRBV5-1 | NA | TRBJ2-1 | few
CASRIEPNTGELFF | TGTGCCAGCAGGATAGAACCTAACACCGGGGAGCTGTTTTTT | TRBV6-1 | NA | TRBJ2-2 | few
CSARPGLVTDTQYF | TGCAGTGCTAGACCGGGACTAGTAACAGATACGCAGTATTTT | TRBV20-1 | TRBD2 | TRBJ2-3 | NA
CASNSRDRGSYEQYF | TGTGCCAGTAACAGCCGGGACAGGGGTTCCTACGAGCAGTACTTC | TRBV19 | TRBD1 | TRBJ2-7 | NA
CASSLGRLAGGKETQYF | TGTGCCAGCAGCTTAGGGAGACTAGCGGGGGGAAAAGAGACCCAGTACTTC | TRBV7-2 | TRBD2 | TRBJ2-5 | many
CAISSGPLGEQFF | TGTGCCATCAGTAGTGGGCCCTTAGGTGAGCAGTTCTTC | TRBV10-3 | NA | TRBJ2-1 | many
CASSSFGDTQYF | TGTGCCAGCAGTTCATTCGGGGATACGCAGTATTTT | TRBV12-3/TRBV12-4 | NA | TRBJ2-3 | many
CSAQRGGSYNEQFF | TGCAGTGCGCAGCGGGGGGGCTCCTACAATGAGCAGTTCTTC | TRBV20-1 | TRBD2 | TRBJ2-1 | many
CASSQSLNGYGYTF | TGTGCCAGCAGCCAAAGTCTTAATGGTTATGGCTACACCTTC | TRBV14 | NA | TRBJ1-2 | few
CASRPGRGGNEQFF | TGTGCCAGCAGACCCGGCCGCGGGGGGAATGAGCAGTTCTTC | TRBV6-6 | TRBD2 | TRBJ2-1 | NA
CASSSPGPSHTQYF | TGTGCCAGCAGCTCCCCCGGGCCGTCTCATACGCAGTATTTT | TRBV7-2 | NA | TRBJ2-3 | many
CATSDRTDRGGQPQHF | TGTGCCACCAGTGACCGCACGGACAGGGGCGGCCAGCCCCAGCATTTT | TRBV24-1 | TRBD1 | TRBJ1-5 | many
CASSRAGSTNEKLFF | TGTGCCAGCAGTAGAGCGGGGTCAACTAATGAAAAACTGTTTTTT | TRBV2 | NA | TRBJ1-4 | many
CASSGVSLYGYTF | TGTGCCAGCAGTGGAGTCAGCCTCTATGGCTACACCTTC | TRBV25-1 | NA | TRBJ1-2 | many
CASSYSGTGFGNTIYF | TGTGCCAGCAGTTACTCGGGGACAGGGTTCGGAAACACCATATATTTT | TRBV6-6 | TRBD1 | TRBJ1-3 | NA
CASSPGGDGSGNTIYF | TGCGCCAGCAGCCCCGGGGGGGACGGCTCTGGAAACACCATATATTTT | TRBV5-1 | NA | TRBJ1-3 | NA
CASSRGPGGGYTF | TGTGCCAGCAGTAGAGGGCCAGGGGGTGGCTACACCTTC | TRBV2 | TRBD1 | TRBJ1-2 | NA
CASSPTGTYQETQYF | TGTGCCAGCAGCCCGACAGGGACTTACCAAGAGACCCAGTACTTC | TRBV7-2 | NA | TRBJ2-5 | many
CASKEGTGNSPLHF | TGTGCCAGCAAGGAGGGGACGGGTAATTCACCCCTCCACTTT | TRBV28 | NA | TRBJ1-6 | NA
CASSPETGGYGYTF | TGTGCCAGCAGCCCAGAGACAGGGGGCTATGGCTACACCTTC | TRBV5-6 | TRBD1 | TRBJ1-2 | NA
CASRPTGQLGTQYF | TGTGCCAGCAGGCCAACGGGACAGTTGGGGACCCAGTACTTC | TRBV28 | TRBD1 | TRBJ2-5 | NA
CASSFEWGAEAFF | TGTGCCAGCAGTTTCGAGTGGGGTGCTGAAGCTTTCTTT | TRBV12-3/TRBV12-4 | NA | TRBJ1-1 | NA